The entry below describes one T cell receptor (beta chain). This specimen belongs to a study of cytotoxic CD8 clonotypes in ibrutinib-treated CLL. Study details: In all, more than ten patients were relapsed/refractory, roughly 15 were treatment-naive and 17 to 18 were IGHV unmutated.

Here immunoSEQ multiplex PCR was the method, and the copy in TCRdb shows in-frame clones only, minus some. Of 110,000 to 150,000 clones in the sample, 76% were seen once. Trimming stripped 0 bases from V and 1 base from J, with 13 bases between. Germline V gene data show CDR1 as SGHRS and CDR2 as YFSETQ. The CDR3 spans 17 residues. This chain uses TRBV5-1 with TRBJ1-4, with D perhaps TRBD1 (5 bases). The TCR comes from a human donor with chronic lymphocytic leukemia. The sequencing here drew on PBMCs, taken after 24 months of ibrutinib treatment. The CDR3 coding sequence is TGCGCCAGCAGCTTGGTTGGAGGGGTAGGAACTAATGAAAAACTGTTTTTT. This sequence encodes CASSLVGGVGTNEKLFF.